What follows are 10 T cell receptor beta chains derived from one specimen sequenced in a study of cytomegalovirus exposure and HLA in healthy donors. The PCR used 60 Vbeta and 13 Jbeta primers. Using immunoSEQ multiplex PCR, the repertoire was profiled, and TCRdb retains in-frame clones only, with some absent. Of 150,000 to 200,000 clones in the sample, roughly 80% are singletons; the top ten hold 3% to 3.5%. Source material: PBMCs. The receptors were gathered from a female donor in good health and CMV-seronegative.

The chain uses TRBV7-9 and TRBJ2-2, with D tentatively TRBD1 (6 bases). Germline V CDR1 and CDR2: SEHNR, FQNEAQ (reference sequence). Trimming shortened V by 6 bases and J by 5 bases, and 10 bases separated the two germline ends. The CDR3 length is 13 residues. The CDR3 spells CASRSGVTGELFF. CDR3 coding DNA: TGTGCCAGCAGATCAGGGGTGACCGGGGAGCTGTTTTTT.

This clone has a handful of counts. This sequence joins TRBV19 and TRBJ2-2; tentative D call: TRBD1 (5 bases). The germline V gene has CDR1 LNHDA and CDR2 SQIVND (reference sequence). CDR3 size: 14 residues. Trimming left V 4 bases short and J 2 bases short, with 8 bases between. CDR3 in DNA: TGTGCCAGTAGTACGACAGCTAACACCGGGGAGCTGTTTTTT. Amino acids: CASSTTANTGELFF.

This clone turned up a few times. Here the CDR3 DNA reads TGTGCCAGCAGGAAATCCTCAGGGGGCACTGAAGCTTTCTTT. Translation gives CASRKSSGGTEAFF. The chain couples TRBV7-2 to TRBJ1-1; 7 bases fit TRBD1. This CDR3 has 14 residues. V shed 6 bases and J 4 bases; nucleotides not matched to a gene: 8. CDR1 is SGHTA, CDR2 FQGNSA, per germline.

The chain is built from TRBV7-9 and TRBJ2-7, with TRBD1 matching 7 bases. The CDR3 totals 15 residues. J was trimmed by 3 bases and V by 5 bases; bases with no gene match: 10. The germline V gene encodes CDR1 SEHNR and CDR2 FQNEAQ (reference sequence). The CDR3 nucleotides read TGTGCCAGCAGCGGCCCGGGACAGCCGATCTACGAGCAGTACTTC. It encodes CASSGPGQPIYEQYF.

The table lists this clone with a few counts. The chain employs TRBV7-2 and TRBJ2-7; the D is unclear. Between the trimmed V and J ends, which lost 5 bases and 0 bases, there was a span of 17 bases. Germline V lookup: CDR1 SGHTA, CDR2 FQGNSA. The CDR3 is 16 amino acids. CDR3 in amino acids: CASSPGRLRSSYEQYF. Written as DNA, the CDR3 is TGTGCCAGCAGCCCCGGCCGACTTCGAAGCTCCTACGAGCAGTACTTC. The variable domain in full, with the rest retrieved from reference TRBV7-2 and TRBJ2-7, is GAGVSQSPSNKVTEKGKDVELRCDPISGHTALYWYRQSLGQGLEFLIYFQGNSAPDKSGLPSDRFSAERTGGSVSTLTIQRTQQEDSAVYLCASSPGRLRSSYEQYFGPGTRLTVT.

This clone appeared a few times. V gene TRBV4-1 combines with J gene TRBJ1-4; maybe TRBD1 (5 bases). CDR1 and CDR2 (germline): MGHRA, YSYEKL. Trimming left V 7 bases short and J 7 bases short, with 16 bases between. The CDR3 contains 14 residues. The chain's CDR3 is CASTLGPGGEKLFF. The CDR3 region has the DNA TGCGCCAGCACCCTAGGTCCGGGGGGTGAAAAACTGTTTTTT.

This chain uses TRBV7-9 with TRBJ1-5, with TRBD1 identical over 8 bases. Germline-derived CDR1 and CDR2 are SEHNR and FQNEAQ (reference sequence). CDR3 size: 16 residues. V dropped 1 base and J dropped 6; count of bases not matched to a gene: 8. DNA of the CDR3: TGTGCCAGCAGCTTAGTAGGCAGGGGGCGAGGTCAGCCCCAGCATTTT. It translates to CASSLVGRGRGQPQHF.

The gene calls are TRBV28 and TRBJ2-5, with 8 bases lining up with TRBD2. The CDR3 spans 16 residues. V trimming: 5 bases; J trimming: 4 bases; junction bases outside the gene matches: 12. Per germline, CDR1 MDHEN and CDR2 SYDVKM. CDR3 region: CASSPEAGVSGETQYF. Written as DNA, the CDR3 is TGTGCCAGCAGTCCCGAAGCGGGAGTCAGCGGAGAGACCCAGTACTTC.

The chain recombines TRBV11-3 with TRBJ2-1; D unresolved. The CDR3 contains 14 residues. CDR1 and CDR2 from the germline V gene are SGHNT and YENEEA. V dropped 1 base and J dropped 6 bases, with 10 bases sitting between them. CDR3 residues: CASSLVSNSNEQFF. CDR3 DNA sequence: TGTGCCAGCAGCTTAGTTAGTAACTCCAATGAGCAGTTCTTC. The full variable domain, in which reference TRBV11-3 and TRBJ2-1 provide the parts outside the CDR3, is EAGVVQSPRYKIIEKKQPVAFWCNPISGHNTLYWYLQNLGQGPELLIRYENEEAVDDSQLPKDRFSAERLKGVDSTLKIQPAELGDSAVYLCASSLVSNSNEQFFGPGTRLTVL.

The chain combines TRBV2 with TRBJ1-2; 9 bases are shared with TRBD1. Germline V gene lookup returns CDR1 SNHLY and CDR2 FYNNEI. J lost 1 base, V lost 2 bases, and 5 bases had no gene match. The CDR3 has 16 amino acids. The CDR3 is CASSEPGQGSNYGYTF. Here the CDR3 DNA reads TGTGCCAGCAGTGAACCGGGACAGGGCAGTAACTATGGCTACACCTTC.